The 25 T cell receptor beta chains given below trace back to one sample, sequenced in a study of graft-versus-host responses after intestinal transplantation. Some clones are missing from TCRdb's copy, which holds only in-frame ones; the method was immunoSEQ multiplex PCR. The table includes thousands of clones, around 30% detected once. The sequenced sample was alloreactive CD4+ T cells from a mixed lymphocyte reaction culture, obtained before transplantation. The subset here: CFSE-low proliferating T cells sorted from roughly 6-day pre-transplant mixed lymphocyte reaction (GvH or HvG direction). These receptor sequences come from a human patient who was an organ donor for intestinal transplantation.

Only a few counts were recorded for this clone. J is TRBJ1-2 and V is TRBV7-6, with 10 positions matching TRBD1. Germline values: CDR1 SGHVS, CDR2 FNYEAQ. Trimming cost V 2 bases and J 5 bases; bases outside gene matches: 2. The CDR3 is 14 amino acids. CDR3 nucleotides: TGTGCCAGCAGCTTACGGGACAGGGGTTATGGCTACACCTTC. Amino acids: CASSLRDRGYGYTF.

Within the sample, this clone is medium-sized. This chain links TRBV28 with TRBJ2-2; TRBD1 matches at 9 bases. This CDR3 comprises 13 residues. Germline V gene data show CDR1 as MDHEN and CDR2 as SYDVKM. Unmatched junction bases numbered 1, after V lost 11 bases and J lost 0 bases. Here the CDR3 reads CAGQGPNTGELFF. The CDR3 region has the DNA TGTGCCGGACAGGGGCCGAACACCGGGGAGCTGTTTTTT.

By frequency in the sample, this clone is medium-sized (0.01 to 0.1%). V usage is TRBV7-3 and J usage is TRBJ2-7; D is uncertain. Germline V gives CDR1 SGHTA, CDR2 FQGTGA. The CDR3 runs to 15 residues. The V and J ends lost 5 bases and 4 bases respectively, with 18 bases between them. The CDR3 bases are TGTGCCAGCAGCACCAGCCCCGGCAGAGCGTACGAGCAGTACTTC. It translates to CASSTSPGRAYEQYF. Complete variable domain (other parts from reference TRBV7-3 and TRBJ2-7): GAGVSQTPSNKVTEKGKYVELRCDPISGHTALYWYRQSLGQGPEFLIYFQGTGAADDSGLPNDRFFAVRPEGSVSTLKIQRTERGDSAVYLCASSTSPGRAYEQYFGPGTRLTVT.

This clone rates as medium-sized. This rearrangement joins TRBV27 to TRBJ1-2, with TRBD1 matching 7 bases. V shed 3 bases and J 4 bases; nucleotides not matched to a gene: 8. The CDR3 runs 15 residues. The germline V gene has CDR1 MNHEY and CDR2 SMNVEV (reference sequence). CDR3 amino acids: CASSFGTGQSYGYTF. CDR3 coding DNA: TGTGCCAGCAGTTTCGGCACGGGACAGAGCTATGGCTACACCTTC.

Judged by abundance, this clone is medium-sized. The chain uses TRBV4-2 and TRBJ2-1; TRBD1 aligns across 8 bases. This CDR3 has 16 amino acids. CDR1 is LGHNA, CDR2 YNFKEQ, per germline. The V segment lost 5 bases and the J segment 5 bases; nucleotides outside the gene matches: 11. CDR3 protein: CASSNWGWTGHNEQFF. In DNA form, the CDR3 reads TGTGCCAGCAGCAATTGGGGATGGACAGGGCACAATGAGCAGTTCTTC.

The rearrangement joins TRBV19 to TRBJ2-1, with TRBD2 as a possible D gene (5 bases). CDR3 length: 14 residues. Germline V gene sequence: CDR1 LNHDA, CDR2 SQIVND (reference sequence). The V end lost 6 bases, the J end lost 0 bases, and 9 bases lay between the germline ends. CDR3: CASSFGGSYNEQFF. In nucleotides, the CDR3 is TGTGCCAGTAGCTTCGGAGGCTCCTACAATGAGCAGTTCTTC.

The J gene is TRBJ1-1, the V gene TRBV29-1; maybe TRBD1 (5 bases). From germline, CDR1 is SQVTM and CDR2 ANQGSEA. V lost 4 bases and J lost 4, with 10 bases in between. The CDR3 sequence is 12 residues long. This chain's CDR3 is CSVVWGVTEAFF. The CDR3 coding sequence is TGCAGCGTTGTATGGGGGGTCACTGAAGCTTTCTTT.

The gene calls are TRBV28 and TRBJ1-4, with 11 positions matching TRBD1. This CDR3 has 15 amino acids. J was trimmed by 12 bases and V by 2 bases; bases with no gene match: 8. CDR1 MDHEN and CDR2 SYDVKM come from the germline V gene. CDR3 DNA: TGTGCCAGCAGTTTAGGGGGGACAGGGGGTTATCAACTGTTTTTT. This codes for CASSLGGTGGYQLFF.

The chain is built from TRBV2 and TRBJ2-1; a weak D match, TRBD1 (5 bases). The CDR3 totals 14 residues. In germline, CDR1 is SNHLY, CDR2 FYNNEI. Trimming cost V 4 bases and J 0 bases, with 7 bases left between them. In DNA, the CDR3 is TGTGCCAGCAGTGTAGACAGCTCCTACAATGAGCAGTTCTTC. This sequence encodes CASSVDSSYNEQFF.

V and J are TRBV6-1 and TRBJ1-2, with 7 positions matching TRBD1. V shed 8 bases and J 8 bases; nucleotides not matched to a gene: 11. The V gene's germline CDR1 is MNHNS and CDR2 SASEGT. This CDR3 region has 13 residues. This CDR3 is CASRGGLRKGYTF. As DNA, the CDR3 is TGTGCCAGCCGAGGGGGCCTGAGAAAAGGCTACACCTTC.

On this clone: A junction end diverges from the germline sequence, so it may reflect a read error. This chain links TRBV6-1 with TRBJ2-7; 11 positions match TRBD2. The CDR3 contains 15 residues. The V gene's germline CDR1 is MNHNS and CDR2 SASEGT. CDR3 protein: CASSELAGGSCEQDF. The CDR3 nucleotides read TGTGCCAGCAGTGAACTAGCGGGGGGTTCCTGCGAGCAGGACTTC.

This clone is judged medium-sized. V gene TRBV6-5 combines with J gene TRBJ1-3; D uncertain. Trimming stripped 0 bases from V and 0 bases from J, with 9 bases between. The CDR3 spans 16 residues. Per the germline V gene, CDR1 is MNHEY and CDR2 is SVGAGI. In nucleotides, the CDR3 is TGTGCCAGCAGTTACTCAGGACGGGGCTCTGGAAACACCATATATTTT. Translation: CASSYSGRGSGNTIYF.

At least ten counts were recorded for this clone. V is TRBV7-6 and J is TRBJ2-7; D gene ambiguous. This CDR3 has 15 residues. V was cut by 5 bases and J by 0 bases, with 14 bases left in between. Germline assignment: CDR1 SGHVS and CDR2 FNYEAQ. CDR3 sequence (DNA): TGTGCCAGCAGCCAAGGTTCACAGCTCTCCTACGAGCAGTACTTC. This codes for CASSQGSQLSYEQYF.

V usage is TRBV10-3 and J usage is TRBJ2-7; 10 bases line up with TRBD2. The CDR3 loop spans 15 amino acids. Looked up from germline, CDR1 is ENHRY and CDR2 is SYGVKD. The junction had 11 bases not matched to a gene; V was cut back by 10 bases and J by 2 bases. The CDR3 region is CASRATSGATYEQYF. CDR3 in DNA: TGTGCCAGCAGGGCCACTAGCGGGGCGACCTACGAGCAGTACTTC.

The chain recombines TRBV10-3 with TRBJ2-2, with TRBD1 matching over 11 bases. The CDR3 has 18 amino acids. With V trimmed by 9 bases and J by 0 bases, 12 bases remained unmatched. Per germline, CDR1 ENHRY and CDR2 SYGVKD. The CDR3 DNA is TGTGCCATGAACCGGGACAGGGGGTTGGCATCGAACACCGGGGAGCTGTTTTTT. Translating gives CAMNRDRGLASNTGELFF.

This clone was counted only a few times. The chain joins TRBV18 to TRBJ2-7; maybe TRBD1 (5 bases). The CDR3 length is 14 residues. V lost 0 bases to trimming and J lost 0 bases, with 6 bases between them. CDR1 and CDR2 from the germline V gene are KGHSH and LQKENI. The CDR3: CASSPPGHSYEQYF. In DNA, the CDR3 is TGTGCCAGCTCACCACCGGGGCACTCCTACGAGCAGTACTTC.

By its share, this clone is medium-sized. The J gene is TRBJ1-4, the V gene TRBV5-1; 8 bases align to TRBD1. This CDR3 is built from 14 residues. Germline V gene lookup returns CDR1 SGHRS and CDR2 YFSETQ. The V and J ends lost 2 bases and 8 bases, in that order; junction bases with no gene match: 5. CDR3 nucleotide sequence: TGCGCCAGCAGCTTCAGGGGGCGGGAGGAAAAACTGTTTTTT. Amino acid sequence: CASSFRGREEKLFF.

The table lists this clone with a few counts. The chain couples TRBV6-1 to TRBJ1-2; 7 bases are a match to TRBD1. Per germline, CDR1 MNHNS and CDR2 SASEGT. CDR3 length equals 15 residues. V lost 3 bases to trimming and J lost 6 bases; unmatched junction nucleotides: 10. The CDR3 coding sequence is TGTGCCAGCAGTGACCCTATGGGACAGAGTCATGGCTACACCTTC. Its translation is CASSDPMGQSHGYTF.

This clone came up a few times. The CDR3 is CASSFRGLEKLFF. The CDR3 bases are TGTGCCAGCAGCTTCAGGGGGCTTGAAAAACTGTTTTTT. The chain uses TRBV5-8 and TRBJ1-4; 8 bases are shared with TRBD1. CDR1 SGHTS and CDR2 YDEGEE come from the germline V gene. CDR3 size: 13 residues. After removal of 2 bases from V and 7 bases from J, the junction contained 1 base not matched to a gene.

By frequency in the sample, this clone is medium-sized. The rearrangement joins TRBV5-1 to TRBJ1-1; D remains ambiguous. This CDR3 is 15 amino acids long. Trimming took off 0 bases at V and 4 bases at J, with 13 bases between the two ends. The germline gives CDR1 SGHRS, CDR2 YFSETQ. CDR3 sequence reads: CASSLAGLGGTEAFF. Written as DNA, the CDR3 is TGCGCCAGCAGCTTGGCCGGCCTCGGAGGCACTGAAGCTTTCTTT.

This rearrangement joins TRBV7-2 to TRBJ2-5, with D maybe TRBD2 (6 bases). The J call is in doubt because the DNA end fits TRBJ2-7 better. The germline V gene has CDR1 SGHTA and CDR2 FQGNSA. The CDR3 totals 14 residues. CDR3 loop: CASSTLRGFYEQYF. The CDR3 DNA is TGTGCCAGCAGTACGCTTCGGGGGTTCTACGAGCAGTACTTC.

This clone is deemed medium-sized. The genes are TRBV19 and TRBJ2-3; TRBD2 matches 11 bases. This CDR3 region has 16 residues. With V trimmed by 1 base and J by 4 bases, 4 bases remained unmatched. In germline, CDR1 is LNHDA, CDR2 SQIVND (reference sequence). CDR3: CASSIVAGGPADTQYF. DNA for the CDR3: TGTGCCAGTAGTATAGTAGCGGGAGGGCCAGCAGATACGCAGTATTTT.

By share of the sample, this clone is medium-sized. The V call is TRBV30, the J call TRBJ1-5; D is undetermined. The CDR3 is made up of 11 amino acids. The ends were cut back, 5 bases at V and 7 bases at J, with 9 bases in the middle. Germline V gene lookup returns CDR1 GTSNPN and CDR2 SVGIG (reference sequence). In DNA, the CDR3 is TGTGCCTGGGGGAGCGGGCAGCCCCAGCATTTT. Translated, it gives CAWGSGQPQHF.

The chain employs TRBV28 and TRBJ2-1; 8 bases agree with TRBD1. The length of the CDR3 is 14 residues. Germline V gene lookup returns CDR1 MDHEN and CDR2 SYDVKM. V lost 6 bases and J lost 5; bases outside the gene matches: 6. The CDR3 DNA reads TGTGCCAGCAGGAGACAGGGGACCAACAATGAGCAGTTCTTC. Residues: CASRRQGTNNEQFF.

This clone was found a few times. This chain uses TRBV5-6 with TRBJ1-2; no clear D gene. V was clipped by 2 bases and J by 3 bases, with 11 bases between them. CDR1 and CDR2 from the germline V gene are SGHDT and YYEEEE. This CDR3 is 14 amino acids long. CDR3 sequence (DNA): TGTGCCAGCAGCTTCGCAGGTGGTCACTATGGCTACACCTTC. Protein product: CASSFAGGHYGYTF.